Listed below are T cell receptor beta chains from one sample, sequenced in a study of control samples from healthy donors and cancer patients. The protocol was immunoSEQ multiplex PCR, while the TCRdb copy is restricted to in-frame clones and leaves out a portion. Of some 120,000 clones listed, about 93% were seen once; the top ten hold under 2%. The sample consisted of PBMCs. The receptors shown here come from a man in his fifties or sixties with head and neck cancer. The CDR3 runs from the conserved cysteine through the conserved F or W. D genes are given only for firm matches.

TRBD1 | 15 | TRBJ1-5 | TRBV30 | TGTGCCTGGAGTCGGGAGGGGGCCGGCAATCAGCCCCAGCATTTT | CAWSREGAGNQPQHF
- | 14 | TRBJ1-1 | TRBV6-2/TRBV6-3 | TGTGCCAGCAGTAACAGCCTTGGGAACACTGAAGCTTTCTTT | CASSNSLGNTEAFF
- | 17 | TRBJ2-2 | TRBV19 | TGTGCCAGTAGTAAAGGATTTGGACAAGCGAACACCGGGGAGCTGTTTTTT | CASSKGFGQANTGELFF
- | 14 | TRBJ1-1 | TRBV6-2/TRBV6-3 | TGTGCCAGCAGTTACGGTCGAGTGAACACTGAAGCTTTCTTT | CASSYGRVNTEAFF
- | 17 | TRBJ1-6 | TRBV7-2 | TGTGCCAGCAGCTCCCCTCCTGTGGGGGGCCGGAATTCACCCCTCCACTTT | CASSSPPVGGRNSPLHF
- | 18 | TRBJ1-4 | TRBV24-1 | TGTGCCACCAGTGATTTCGACAGTCCCGAACATGTTAATGAAAAACTGTTTTTT | CATSDFDSPEHVNEKLFF
TRBD1 | 17 | TRBJ1-1 | TRBV9 | TGTGCCAGCAGCCCCGGACAGGGAGTGGTCTTGCAAGGCGGAGCTTTCTTT | CASSPGQGVVLQGGAFF
- | 16 | TRBJ2-2 | TRBV3-1/TRBV3-2 | TGTGCCAGCAGCCAAGATTCGAGGGGGGGGAACCGGGAGCTGTTTTTT | CASSQDSRGGNRELFF
- | 14 | TRBJ2-1 | TRBV7-9 | TGTGCCAGCAGCCCCATCTTTATGCGGGATGAGCAGTTCTTC | CASSPIFMRDEQFF
- | 13 | TRBJ2-5 | TRBV6-5 | TGTGCCAGCAGGGCCCAAATGTGGGGAACCCAGTACTTC | CASRAQMWGTQYF